Sequencing of this T cell receptor beta chain was carried out in a study of OX40 agonist ivuxolimab in advanced cancers. Across the whole study: Earlier anti-PD-1, anti-PD-L1 or anti-CTLA-4 therapy was permitted; about 38% had received some. Partial responses were achieved by three patients, one with hepatocellular carcinoma and two with cutaneous melanoma. Study results and caveats: The authors did not determine the antigen specificity of the expanded peripheral T cells.

Points on this clone: Its antigen is as yet unknown.

V dropped 5 bases and J dropped 5 bases, with 14 bases sitting between them. This CDR3 is built from 14 residues. The germline V gene encodes CDR1 SGHAT and CDR2 FQDESV (reference sequence). Peripheral blood came from all dose cohorts at three timepoints. Method: immunoSEQ multiplex PCR; TCRdb's copy keeps in-frame clones and lacks some. The sample lists 20,000 or so clones, approximately 83% occurring once. The gene calls are TRBV11-1 and TRBJ2-3, with D maybe TRBD1 (5 bases). The TCR was taken from an adult with an advanced solid tumor such as melanoma, head and neck, liver or kidney cancer. The starting material was CD4+ or CD8+ T cells sorted from blood, obtained in a trial of the OX40 agonist ivuxolimab. The CDR3 coding sequence is TGTGCCAGCAGCCGGACGGCTACAGGAGATACGCAGTATTTT. Encoded protein: CASSRTATGDTQYF.